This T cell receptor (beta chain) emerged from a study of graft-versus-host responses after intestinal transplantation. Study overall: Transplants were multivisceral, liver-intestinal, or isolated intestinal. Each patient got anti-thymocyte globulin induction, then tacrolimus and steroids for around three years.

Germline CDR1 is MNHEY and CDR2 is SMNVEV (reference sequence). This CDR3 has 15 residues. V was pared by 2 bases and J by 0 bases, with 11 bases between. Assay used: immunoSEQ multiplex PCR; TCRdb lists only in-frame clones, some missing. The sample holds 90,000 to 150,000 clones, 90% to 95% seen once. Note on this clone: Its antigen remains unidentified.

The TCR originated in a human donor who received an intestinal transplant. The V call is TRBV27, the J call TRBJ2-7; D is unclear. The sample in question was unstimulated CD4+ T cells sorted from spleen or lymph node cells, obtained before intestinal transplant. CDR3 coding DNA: TGTGCCAGCAGTTTAGGGTACAGAAGCTCCTACGAGCAGTACTTC. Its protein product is CASSLGYRSSYEQYF.